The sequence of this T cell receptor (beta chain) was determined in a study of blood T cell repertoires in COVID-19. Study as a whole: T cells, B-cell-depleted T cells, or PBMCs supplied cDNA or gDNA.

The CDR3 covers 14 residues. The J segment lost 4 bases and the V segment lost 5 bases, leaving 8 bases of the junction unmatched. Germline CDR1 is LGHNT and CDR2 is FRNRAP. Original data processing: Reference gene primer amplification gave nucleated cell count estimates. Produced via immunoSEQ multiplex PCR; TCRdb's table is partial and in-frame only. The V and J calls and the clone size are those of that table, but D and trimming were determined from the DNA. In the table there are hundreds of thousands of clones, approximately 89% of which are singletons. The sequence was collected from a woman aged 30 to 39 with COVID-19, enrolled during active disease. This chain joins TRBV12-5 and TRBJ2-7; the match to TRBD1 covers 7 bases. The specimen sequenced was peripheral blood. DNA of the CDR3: TGTGCTAGTGGTCACCCGGGACAGAAATACGAGCAGTACTTC. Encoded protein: CASGHPGQKYEQYF.